One and the same sample provided the 2 T cell receptor beta chains below, sequenced in a study of T cells after yellow fever vaccination. TCRdb re-called the 5' RACE reads with MiXCR, one entry per CDR3 protein. This sample yields 60,000 or so distinct CDR3 sequences, of which approximately 7.7% are seen a single time; under 45% belongs to the top ten. The input for sequencing was CD8+ T cells sorted from PBMCs, taken on the day of the first yellow fever vaccination. All receptors come from a man in his late teens or twenties who received the YFV17D yellow fever vaccine.

At least ten counts were recorded for this clonotype. The chain recombines TRBV18 with TRBJ2-2, with no clear D. CDR1 and CDR2 (germline): KGHSH, LQKENI. V was shortened by 4 bases and J by 6 bases, with 15 bases between the two germline ends. This CDR3 contains 15 residues. The CDR3 loop reads CASSLVDIGPGELFF. The CDR3 DNA is TGTGCCAGCTCACTCGTCGACATTGGGCCCGGGGAGCTGTTTTTT.

This clonotype was seen at least ten times. The V gene is TRBV20-1, the J gene TRBJ2-1; TRBD2 aligns across 10 bases. CDR3 length equals 17 residues. Germline CDR1 reads DFQATT; CDR2 reads SNEGSKA (reference sequence). V trimming: 0 bases; J trimming: 7 bases; junction bases outside the gene matches: 12. CDR3 in amino acids: CSARDKRGGLGWNEQFF. The CDR3 coding sequence is TGCAGTGCTAGAGATAAGCGGGGGGGCCTGGGTTGGAATGAGCAGTTCTTC.